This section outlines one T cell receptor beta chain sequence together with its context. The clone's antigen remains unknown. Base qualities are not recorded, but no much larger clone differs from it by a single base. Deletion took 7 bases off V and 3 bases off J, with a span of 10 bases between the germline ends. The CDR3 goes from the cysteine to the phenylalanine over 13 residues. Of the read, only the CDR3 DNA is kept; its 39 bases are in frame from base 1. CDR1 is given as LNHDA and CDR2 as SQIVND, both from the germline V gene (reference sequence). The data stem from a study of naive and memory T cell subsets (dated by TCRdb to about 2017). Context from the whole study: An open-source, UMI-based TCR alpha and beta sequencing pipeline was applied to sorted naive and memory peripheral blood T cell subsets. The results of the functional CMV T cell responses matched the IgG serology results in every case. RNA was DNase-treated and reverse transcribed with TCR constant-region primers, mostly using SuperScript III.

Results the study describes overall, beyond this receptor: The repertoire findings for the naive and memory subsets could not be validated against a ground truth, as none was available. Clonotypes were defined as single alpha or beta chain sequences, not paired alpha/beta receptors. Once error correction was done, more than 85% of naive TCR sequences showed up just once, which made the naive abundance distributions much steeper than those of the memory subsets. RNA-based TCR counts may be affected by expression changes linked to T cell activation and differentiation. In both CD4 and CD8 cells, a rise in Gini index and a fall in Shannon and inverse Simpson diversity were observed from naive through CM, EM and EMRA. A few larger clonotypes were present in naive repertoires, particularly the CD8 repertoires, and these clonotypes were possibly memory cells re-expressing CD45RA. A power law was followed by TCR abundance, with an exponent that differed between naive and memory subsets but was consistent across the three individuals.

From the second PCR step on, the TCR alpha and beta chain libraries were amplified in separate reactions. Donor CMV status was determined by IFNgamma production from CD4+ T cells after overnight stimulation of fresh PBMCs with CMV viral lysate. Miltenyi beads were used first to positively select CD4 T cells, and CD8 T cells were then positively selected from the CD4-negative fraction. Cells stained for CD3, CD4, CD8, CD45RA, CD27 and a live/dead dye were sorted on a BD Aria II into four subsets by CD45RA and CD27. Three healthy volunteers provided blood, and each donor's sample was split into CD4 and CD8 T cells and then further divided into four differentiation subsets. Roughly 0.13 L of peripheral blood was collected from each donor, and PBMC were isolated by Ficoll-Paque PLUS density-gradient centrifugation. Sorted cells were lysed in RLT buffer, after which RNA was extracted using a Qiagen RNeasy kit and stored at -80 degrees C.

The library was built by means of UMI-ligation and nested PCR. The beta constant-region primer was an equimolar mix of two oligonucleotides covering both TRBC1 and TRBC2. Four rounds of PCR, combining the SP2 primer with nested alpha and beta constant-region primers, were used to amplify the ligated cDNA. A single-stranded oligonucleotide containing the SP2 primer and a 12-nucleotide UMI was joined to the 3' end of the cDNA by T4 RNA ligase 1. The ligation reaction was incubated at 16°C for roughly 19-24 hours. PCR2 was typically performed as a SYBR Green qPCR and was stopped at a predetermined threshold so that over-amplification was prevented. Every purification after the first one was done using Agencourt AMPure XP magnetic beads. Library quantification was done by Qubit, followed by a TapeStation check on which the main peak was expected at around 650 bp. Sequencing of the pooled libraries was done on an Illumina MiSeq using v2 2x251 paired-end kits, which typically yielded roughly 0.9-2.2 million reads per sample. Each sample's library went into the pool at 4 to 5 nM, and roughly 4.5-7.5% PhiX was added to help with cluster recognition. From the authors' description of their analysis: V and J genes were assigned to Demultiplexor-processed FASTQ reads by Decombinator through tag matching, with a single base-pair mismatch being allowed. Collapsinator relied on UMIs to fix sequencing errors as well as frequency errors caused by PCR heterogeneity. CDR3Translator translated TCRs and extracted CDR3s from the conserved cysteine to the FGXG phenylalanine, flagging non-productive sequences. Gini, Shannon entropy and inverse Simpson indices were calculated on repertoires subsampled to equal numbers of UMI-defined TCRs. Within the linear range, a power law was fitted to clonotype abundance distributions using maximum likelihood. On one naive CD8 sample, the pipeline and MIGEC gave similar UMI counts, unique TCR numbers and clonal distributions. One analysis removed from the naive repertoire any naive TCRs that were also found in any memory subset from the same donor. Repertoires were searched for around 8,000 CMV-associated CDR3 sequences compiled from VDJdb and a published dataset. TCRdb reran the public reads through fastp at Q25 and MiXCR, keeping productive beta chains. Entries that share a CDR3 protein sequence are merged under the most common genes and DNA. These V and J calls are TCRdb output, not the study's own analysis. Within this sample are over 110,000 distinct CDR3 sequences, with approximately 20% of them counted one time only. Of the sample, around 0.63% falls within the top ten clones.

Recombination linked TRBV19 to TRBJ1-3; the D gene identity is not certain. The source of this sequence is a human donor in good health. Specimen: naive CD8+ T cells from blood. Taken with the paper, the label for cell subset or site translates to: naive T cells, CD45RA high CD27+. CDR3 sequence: CASISLGGNTIYF. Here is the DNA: TGTGCCAGTATCTCCCTCGGTGGAAACACCATATATTTT.